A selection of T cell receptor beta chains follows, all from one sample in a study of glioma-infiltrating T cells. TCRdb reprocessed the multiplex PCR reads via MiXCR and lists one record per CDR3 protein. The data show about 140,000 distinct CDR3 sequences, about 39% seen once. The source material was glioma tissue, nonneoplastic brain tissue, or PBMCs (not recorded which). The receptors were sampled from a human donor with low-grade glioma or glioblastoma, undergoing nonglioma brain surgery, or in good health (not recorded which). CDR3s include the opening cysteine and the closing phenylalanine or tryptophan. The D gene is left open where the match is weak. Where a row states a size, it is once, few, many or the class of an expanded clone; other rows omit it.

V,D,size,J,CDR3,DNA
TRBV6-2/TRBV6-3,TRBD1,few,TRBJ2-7,CASSYSRQGPSDYEQYF,TGTGCCAGCAGTTACTCCAGACAGGGACCATCTGATTACGAGCAGTACTTC
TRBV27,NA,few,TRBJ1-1,CASSPGQYEAFF,TGTGCCAGCAGTCCCGGACAGTATGAAGCTTTCTTT
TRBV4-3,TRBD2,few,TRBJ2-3,CASSQELAGLRIDTQYF,TGCGCCAGCAGCCAAGAACTAGCGGGGCTAAGGATAGATACGCAGTATTTT
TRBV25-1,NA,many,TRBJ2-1,CASSEGGRPSQFF,TGTGCCAGCAGTGAAGGGGGGCGACCTTCGCAGTTCTTC
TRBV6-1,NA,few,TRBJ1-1,CASSRASEAFF,TGTGCCAGCAGCCGGGCGTCTGAAGCTTTCTTT
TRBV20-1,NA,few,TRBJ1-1,CSAWIWGGTHTEAFF,TGCAGTGCCTGGATTTGGGGAGGCACCCACACTGAAGCTTTCTTT
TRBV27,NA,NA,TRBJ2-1,CATGIRGGSGYNEQFF,TGTGCCACCGGTATTAGAGGGGGGTCGGGCTACAATGAGCAGTTCTTC
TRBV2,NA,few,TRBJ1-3,CASSQGNTIYF,TGTGCCAGCAGTCAGGGAAACACCATATATTTT
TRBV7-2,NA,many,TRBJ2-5,CASSLMGSSETQYF,TGTGCCAGCAGCTTAATGGGGAGTTCAGAGACCCAGTACTTC
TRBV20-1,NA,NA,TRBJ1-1,CSARMGSMNTEAFF,TGCAGTGCTAGAATGGGATCAATGAACACTGAAGCTTTCTTT
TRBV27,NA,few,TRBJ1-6,CASSLDYPGTPLHF,TGTGCCAGCAGTTTAGACTACCCAGGGACACCCCTCCACTTT
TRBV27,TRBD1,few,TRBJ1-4,CASSLSPGTATNEKLFF,TGTGCCAGCAGTTTATCCCCCGGGACAGCAACTAATGAAAAACTGTTTTTT
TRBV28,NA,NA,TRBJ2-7,CASGWGGTEQYF,TGTGCCAGCGGCTGGGGCGGTACCGAGCAGTACTTC
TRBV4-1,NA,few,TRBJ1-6,CASSQLGVSPLHF,TGCGCCAGCAGCCAACTTGGGGTTTCACCCCTCCACTTT
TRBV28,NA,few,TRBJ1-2,CASSRQEDGYTF,TGTGCCAGCAGCCGACAGGAAGATGGCTACACCTTC
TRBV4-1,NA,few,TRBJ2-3,CASSQDPSADTQYF,TGCGCCAGCAGCCAAGACCCTAGCGCAGATACGCAGTATTTT
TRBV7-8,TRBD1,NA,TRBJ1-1,CASSLGQAPGTEAFF,TGTGCCAGCAGCCTCGGACAGGCACCAGGCACTGAAGCTTTCTTT
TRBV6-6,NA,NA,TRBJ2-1,CASSYSYSYNEQFF,TGTGCCAGCAGTTACTCATACTCCTACAATGAGCAGTTCTTC
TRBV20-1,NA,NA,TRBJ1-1,CSARDRVHTEAFF,TGCAGTGCTAGAGATCGAGTTCACACTGAAGCTTTCTTT
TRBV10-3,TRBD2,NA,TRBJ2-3,CAISDGGATDTQYF,TGTGCCATCAGTGACGGGGGGGCTACAGATACGCAGTATTTT
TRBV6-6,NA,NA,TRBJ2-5,CADPRASPRQTQYF,TGTGCCGACCCCCGGGCGTCCCCCCGTCAGACCCAGTACTTC
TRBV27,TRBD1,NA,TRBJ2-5,CASSVDRGETQYF,TGTGCCAGCAGTGTCGACAGGGGGGAGACCCAGTACTTC
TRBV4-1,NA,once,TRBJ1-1,CASSQDWAHITGVNTEAFF,TGCGCCAGCAGCCAAGATTGGGCCCATATTACGGGGGTGAACACTGAAGCTTTCTTT
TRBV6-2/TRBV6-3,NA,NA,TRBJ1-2,CASSYSRQVANYGYTF,TGTGCCAGCAGTTACTCGAGACAGGTAGCTAACTATGGCTACACCTTC
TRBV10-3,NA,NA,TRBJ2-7,CATRRAKTYEQYF,TGTGCCACCCGACGGGCGAAGACCTACGAGCAGTACTTC
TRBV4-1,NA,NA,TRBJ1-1,CASSQDPGVNTEAFF,TGCGCCAGCAGCCAAGATCCGGGGGTGAACACTGAAGCTTTCTTT
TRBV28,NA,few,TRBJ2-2,CASTPWGAGELFF,TGTGCCAGCACCCCATGGGGGGCCGGGGAGCTGTTTTTT
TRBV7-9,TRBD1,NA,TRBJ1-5,CASSQGTAHQLQHF,TGTGCCAGCAGCCAAGGGACAGCACATCAGCTCCAGCATTTT
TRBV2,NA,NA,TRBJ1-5,CASSAPISNQPQHF,TGTGCCAGCAGTGCCCCTATTAGCAATCAGCCCCAGCATTTT
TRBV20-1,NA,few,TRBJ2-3,CSASLVSRDTQYF,TGCAGTGCTAGCTTGGTGTCCCGAGATACGCAGTATTTT
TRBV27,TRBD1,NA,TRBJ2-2,CASRTGVDTGELFF,TGTGCCAGCAGGACAGGGGTGGACACCGGGGAGCTGTTTTTT
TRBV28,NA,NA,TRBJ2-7,CASSAITIGEKYF,TGTGCCAGCAGTGCTATAACCATCGGCGAGAAGTACTTC